This T cell receptor beta chain is drawn from a study of T cell responses to AZD1222 COVID-19 vaccine. The V end was cut by 5 bases, the J end by 7 bases, with 9 bases between. The CDR3 has 13 amino acids. Findings and limits, study-wide: Donors in the cohort were predominantly white British and more often female, and clonal diversity was possibly underestimated. Across the whole spike, CD4 TCRs peaked at regions 160-218 and 743-854. Sampling captured repertoires only after the peak T cell response.

Points on this clone: The antigen remains unidentified.

Using immunoSEQ multiplex PCR, the repertoire was profiled, and TCRdb retains in-frame clones only, with some absent. The sample shows over 150,000 clones, 70% to 90% of them seen only once. This TCR was sampled from an adult in good health. The J gene is TRBJ1-6, the V gene TRBV12-3 or TRBV12-4; D is possibly TRBD1 (6 bases). The specimen was peripheral blood, collected on day 0 of MenACWY control vaccination. The CDR3 DNA is TGTGCCAGCAGTCGGACAGCCAATTCACCCCTCCACTTT. The encoded protein is CASSRTANSPLHF.